Presented here are 17 T cell receptor beta chains from one specimen sequenced in a study of T cell responses to AZD1222 COVID-19 vaccine. Here immunoSEQ multiplex PCR was the method, and the copy in TCRdb shows in-frame clones only, minus some. The sample carries about 84,000 clones, around nine tenths recorded once. The sample in question was peripheral blood, obtained 28 days after the second AZD1222 dose. The receptor set was obtained from an adult who received the AZD1222 COVID-19 vaccine.

This chain connects TRBV29-1 to TRBJ1-5; possibly TRBD1 for D (6 bases). With 5 bases removed from V and 10 bases from J, the gap between germline ends came to 18 bases. The CDR3 extends over 13 amino acids. The germline CDR1 and CDR2 sequences are SQVTM and ANQGSEA. The CDR3 nucleotides are TGCAGCGTTACGGGGGGGGGCGGAGGACCCCAGCATTTT. Its translation: CSVTGGGGGPQHF.

The chain has TRBV7-2 and TRBJ1-6, with D possibly matching TRBD1 (5 bases). The V and J ends lost 5 bases and 10 bases respectively, with 21 bases between them. Looked up from germline, CDR1 is SGHTA and CDR2 is FQGNSA. The CDR3 extends over 16 amino acids. CDR3 coding DNA: TGTGCCAGCAGCCCCCGGGTTGGGGGGGAAGGATCACCCCTCCACTTT. This encodes CASSPRVGGEGSPLHF.

V gene TRBV5-4 combines with J gene TRBJ1-1, with a tentative D call TRBD1 (6 bases). The V gene's germline CDR1 is SGHNT and CDR2 YYREEE (reference sequence). The CDR3 contains 14 residues. V dropped 3 bases and J dropped 3 bases, with 12 bases sitting between them. CDR3 region: CASSSKGGDTEAFF. CDR3 sequence (DNA): TGTGCCAGCAGCTCCAAGGGGGGGGACACTGAAGCTTTCTTT. Combining the CDR3 with reference TRBV5-4 and TRBJ1-1 gives the whole variable domain ETGVTQSPTHLIKTRGQQVTLRCSSQSGHNTVSWYQQALGQGPQFIFQYYREEENGRGNFPPRFSGLQFPNYSSELNVNALELDDSALYLCASSSKGGDTEAFFGQGTRLTVV.

The chain links TRBV19 to TRBJ2-7; D unresolved. CDR3 length: 17 amino acids. Germline assignment: CDR1 LNHDA and CDR2 SQIVND (reference sequence). Deletions cut 1 base from V and 0 bases from J, with 16 bases between. The CDR3 reads CASSIVVGTPSSYEQYF. CDR3 DNA sequence: TGTGCCAGTAGTATAGTGGTCGGCACCCCGAGCTCCTACGAGCAGTACTTC.

The count of this clone is one. The chain combines TRBV10-3 with TRBJ2-5, with 9 bases identical to TRBD1. In germline, CDR1 is ENHRY, CDR2 SYGVKD. The CDR3 totals 15 residues. V lost 6 bases to trimming and J lost 4 bases; unmatched junction nucleotides: 9. As DNA, the CDR3 is TGTGCCATCAGGGAGGGGACAGGGATTGGAGAGACCCAGTACTTC. The encoded protein is CAIREGTGIGETQYF.

The rearrangement links TRBV15 to TRBJ1-1; TRBD1 might be the D (5 bases). The germline CDR1 and CDR2 sequences are LNHNV and YYDKDF (reference sequence). Trimming stripped 5 bases from V and 0 bases from J, with 16 bases between. The CDR3 is made up of 16 amino acids. The DNA of the CDR3 is TGTGCCACCAGCGGCCGTTCTGGGGGGATGAACACTGAAGCTTTCTTT. It codes for CATSGRSGGMNTEAFF.

The CDR3 protein is CASSLGQGSYGYTF. The CDR3, as DNA: TGTGCCAGCAGCCTCGGACAGGGGAGCTATGGCTACACCTTC. This rearrangement joins TRBV7-3 to TRBJ1-2; 9 nucleotides align to TRBD1. Trimming removed 5 bases from V and 4 bases from J; junction bases left unmatched: 5. This CDR3 contains 14 residues. Per the germline V gene, CDR1 is SGHTA and CDR2 is FQGTGA.

The chain recombines TRBV4-3 with TRBJ2-2, with 9 bases aligning to TRBD1. The CDR3 has 16 amino acids. Germline V gene data show CDR1 as LGHNA and CDR2 as YSLEER. Trimming cost V 4 bases and J 3 bases; bases outside gene matches: 6. Here the CDR3 reads CASSRAGTGYTGELFF. In DNA form, the CDR3 reads TGCGCCAGCAGCCGGGCCGGGACAGGGTACACCGGGGAGCTGTTTTTT.

J is TRBJ2-7 and V is TRBV4-1; no reliable D call. V was clipped by 5 bases and J by 2 bases, with 16 bases between them. This CDR3 comprises 15 residues. Per the germline V gene, CDR1 is MGHRA and CDR2 is YSYEKL. CDR3 DNA: TGCGCCAGCAGCGTTCAGGCCTTAACTACCTACGAGCAGTACTTC. It is translated as CASSVQALTTYEQYF.

For the CDR3, the DNA is TGTGCCAGCAGTGAACGGGGGTTGGATGAAGCTTTCTTT. This translates into CASSERGLDEAFF. The rearrangement joins TRBV6-1 to TRBJ1-1; a weak D match, TRBD1 (5 bases). The CDR3 totals 13 residues. Trimming stripped 2 bases from V and 7 bases from J, with 11 bases between. Per germline, CDR1 MNHNS and CDR2 SASEGT.

The rearrangement joins TRBV6-2 or TRBV6-3 to TRBJ1-1; D is ambiguous. Trimming stripped 2 bases from V and 6 bases from J, with 13 bases between. The germline gives CDR1 MNHEY, CDR2 SVGEGT. The CDR3 covers 14 residues. The CDR3 loop is CASSYGFRFAEAFF. The CDR3 nucleotides read TGTGCCAGCAGTTACGGGTTCCGCTTTGCTGAAGCTTTCTTT.

This clone was observed a single time. The J gene is TRBJ2-1, the V gene TRBV6-5; perhaps TRBD2 as D (6 bases). Germline loops: CDR1 MNHEY, CDR2 SVGAGI. Trimming pared 6 bases from V and 5 bases from J, leaving 17 bases between. CDR3 length equals 15 residues. The chain's CDR3 is CASSRLVNVNNEQFF. The CDR3 region has the DNA TGTGCCAGCAGCCGACTAGTTAATGTAAACAATGAGCAGTTCTTC.

The chain has TRBV5-1 and TRBJ2-5; D is uncertain. V lost 3 bases, J lost 5 bases, and 11 bases lay in between. Germline V gene data show CDR1 as SGHRS and CDR2 as YFSETQ. The CDR3 loop spans 13 amino acids. The CDR3 reads CASSSSFPETQYF. CDR3 coding DNA: TGCGCCAGCAGCTCAAGCTTTCCGGAGACCCAGTACTTC.

V and J are TRBV6-5 and TRBJ2-2; 9 positions match TRBD1. Unmatched junction bases numbered 3, after V lost 6 bases and J lost 1 base. CDR1 is MNHEY and CDR2 is SVGAGI in the germline V gene. The CDR3 extends over 15 amino acids. The CDR3 reads CASSKTGGNTGELFF. The CDR3, as DNA: TGTGCCAGCAGCAAGACAGGGGGGAACACCGGGGAGCTGTTTTTT.

As regards this clone: A read error may produce the germline difference seen at one junction end. The chain couples TRBV7-7 to TRBJ2-1, with 10 nucleotides matching TRBD2. The CDR3 length is 19 residues. Germline assignment: CDR1 SSHAT and CDR2 FNYEAQ (reference sequence). The CDR3 DNA reads as TGTGCTAGCAGCCCATATGGACTAGCGGCGCAGAGCTCCTACAATGAGCAGTTCTTC. Its translation: CASSPYGLAAQSSYNEQFF. Full variable domain (missing parts from reference TRBV7-7 and TRBJ2-1): GAGVSQSPRYKVTKRGQDVTLRCDPISSHATLYWYQQALGQGPEFLTYFNYEAQPDKSGLPSDRFSAERPEGSISTLTIQRTEQRDSAMYRCASSPYGLAAQSSYNEQFFGPGTRLTVL.

The chain uses TRBV15 and TRBJ1-2, with unresolved D. Trimming left V 5 bases short and J 8 bases short, with 18 bases between. The CDR3 spans 14 residues. Germline CDR1 is LNHNV and CDR2 is YYDKDF (reference sequence). Here the CDR3 DNA reads TGTGCCACCAGCTCTCGGCGGGCAGCTTTCGGCTACACCTTC. Translating gives CATSSRRAAFGYTF.

The chain employs TRBV6-5 and TRBJ1-6; D remains ambiguous. CDR3 length equals 14 residues. V gave up 8 bases and J gave up 10 bases, with 18 bases separating them. Germline values: CDR1 MNHEY, CDR2 SVGAGI. The CDR3 is CASAIPPDWSPLHF. The DNA of the CDR3 is TGTGCCAGCGCCATACCCCCGGACTGGTCACCCCTCCACTTT.